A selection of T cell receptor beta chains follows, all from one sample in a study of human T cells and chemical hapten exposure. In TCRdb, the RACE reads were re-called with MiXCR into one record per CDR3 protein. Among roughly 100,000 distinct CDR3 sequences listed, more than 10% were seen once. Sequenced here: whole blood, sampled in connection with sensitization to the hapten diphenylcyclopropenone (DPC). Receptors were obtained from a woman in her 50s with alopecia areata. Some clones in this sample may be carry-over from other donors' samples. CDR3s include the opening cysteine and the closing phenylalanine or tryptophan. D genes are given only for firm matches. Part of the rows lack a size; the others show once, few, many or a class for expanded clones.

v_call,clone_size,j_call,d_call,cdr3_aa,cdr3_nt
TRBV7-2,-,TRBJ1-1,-,CASTPGPRPGAFF,TGTGCCAGCACCCCAGGCCCCCGGCCAGGGGCTTTCTTT
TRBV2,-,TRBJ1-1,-,CASSEAKGVTAFF,TGTGCCAGCAGTGAAGCCAAAGGGGTAACAGCTTTCTTT
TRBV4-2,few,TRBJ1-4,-,CASSQKGQEKLFF,TGTGCCAGCAGCCAAAAGGGACAAGAAAAACTGTTTTTT
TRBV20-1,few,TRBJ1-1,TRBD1,CSALNGQGASEAFF,TGCAGTGCTTTGAACGGACAGGGGGCTTCTGAAGCTTTCTTT
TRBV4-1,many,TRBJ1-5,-,CASSPRYPDPSNQPQHF,TGCGCCAGCAGCCCCCGTTACCCCGACCCTAGCAATCAGCCCCAGCATTTT
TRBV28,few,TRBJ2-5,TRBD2,CASSLLAGSKETQYF,TGTGCCAGCAGTTTACTAGCGGGTTCAAAAGAGACCCAGTACTTC
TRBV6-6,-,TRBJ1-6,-,CASSRDVYNSPLHF,TGTGCCAGCAGCCGGGACGTCTATAATTCACCCCTCCACTTT
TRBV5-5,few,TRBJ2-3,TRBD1,CASSLETGVRDTQYF,TGTGCCAGCAGCTTGGAGACAGGGGTCCGAGATACGCAGTATTTT
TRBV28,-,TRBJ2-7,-,CASRPGQKHEQYF,TGTGCCAGCAGACCAGGACAGAAACACGAGCAGTACTTC
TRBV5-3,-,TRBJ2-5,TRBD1,CARSQDRAQETQYF,TGTGCCAGAAGCCAAGACAGGGCCCAAGAGACCCAGTACTTC
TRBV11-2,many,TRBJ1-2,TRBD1,CASSLGRTGVYGYTF,TGTGCCAGCAGCTTAGGACGGACAGGGGTTTATGGCTACACCTTC
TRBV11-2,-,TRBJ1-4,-,CASSFQEGEKLFF,TGTGCCAGCAGCTTTCAGGAGGGTGAAAAACTGTTTTTT
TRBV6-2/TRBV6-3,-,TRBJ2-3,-,CASSYPEGFTDTQYF,TGTGCCAGCAGTTACCCTGAGGGGTTCACAGATACGCAGTATTTT
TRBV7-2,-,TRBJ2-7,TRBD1,CASSSAPTGVEQYF,TGTGCCAGCAGCTCCGCCCCGACAGGGGTCGAGCAGTACTTC
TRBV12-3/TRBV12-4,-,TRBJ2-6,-,CASSYVEGANVLTF,TGTGCCAGCAGCTACGTAGAGGGGGCCAACGTCCTGACTTTC
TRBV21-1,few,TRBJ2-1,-,CASGLRNEQFF,TGTGCCAGTGGACTTCGGAATGAGCAGTTCTTC
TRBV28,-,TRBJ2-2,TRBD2,CASSLVSAGETGELFF,TGTGCCAGCAGTTTGGTGTCGGCGGGAGAAACCGGGGAGCTGTTTTTT
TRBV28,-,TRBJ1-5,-,CASSGQRVGPQHF,TGTGCCAGCAGCGGACAGAGGGTAGGGCCCCAGCATTTT
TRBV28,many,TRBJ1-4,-,CAIGREKLFF,TGTGCCATAGGGCGAGAAAAACTGTTTTTT
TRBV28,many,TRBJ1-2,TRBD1,CASSPGTGGSNPYGYTF,TGTGCCAGCAGTCCCGGGACAGGGGGAAGCAACCCCTATGGCTACACCTTC
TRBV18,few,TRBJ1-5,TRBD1,CASSQGANQPQHF,TGTGCCAGCTCACAGGGGGCGAATCAGCCCCAGCATTTT
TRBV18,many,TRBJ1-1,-,CASSPVGTREAFF,TGTGCCAGCTCACCGGTGGGGACGAGAGAAGCTTTCTTT
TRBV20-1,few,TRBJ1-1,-,CSAIVNTEAFF,TGCAGTGCTATCGTGAACACTGAAGCTTTCTTT
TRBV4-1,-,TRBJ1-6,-,CASSQDPSNSPLHF,TGCGCCAGCAGCCAAGATCCATCGAATTCACCCCTCCACTTT
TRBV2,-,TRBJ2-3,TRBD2,CASSDLAGSTDTQYF,TGTGCCAGCAGTGACTTAGCGGGAAGCACAGATACGCAGTATTTT
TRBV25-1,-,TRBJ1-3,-,CASSDPAYSGNTIYF,TGTGCCAGCAGTGACCCTGCCTACTCTGGAAACACCATATATTTT
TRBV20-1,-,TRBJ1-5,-,CSAKSDSNQPQHF,TGCAGTGCTAAGTCTGATAGCAATCAGCCCCAGCATTTT
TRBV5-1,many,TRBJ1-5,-,CASSSGGSNQPQHF,TGCGCCAGCAGCTCCGGCGGTAGCAATCAGCCCCAGCATTTT
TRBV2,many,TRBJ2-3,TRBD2,CASRTAGGPTDTQYF,TGTGCCAGCCGCACGGCGGGGGGGCCTACAGATACGCAGTATTTT
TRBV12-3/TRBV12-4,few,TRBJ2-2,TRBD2,CASRPAGVGGGELFF,TGTGCCAGTCGACCAGCGGGAGTGGGCGGCGGGGAGCTGTTTTTT
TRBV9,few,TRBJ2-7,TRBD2,CASSVIPSGKPYEQYF,TGTGCCAGCAGCGTAATACCCAGCGGGAAACCCTACGAGCAGTACTTC
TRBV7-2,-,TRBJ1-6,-,CASSQDRLNSPLHF,TGTGCCAGCAGCCAAGACAGGCTGAATTCACCCCTCCACTTT
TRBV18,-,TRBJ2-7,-,CASSPPSGPNEQYF,TGTGCCAGCTCACCACCGTCAGGGCCCAACGAGCAGTACTTC
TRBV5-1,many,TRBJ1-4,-,CASSPTGDPNEKLFF,TGCGCCAGCAGCCCCACAGGCGACCCTAATGAAAAACTGTTTTTT
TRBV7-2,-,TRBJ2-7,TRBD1,CASSLAGTGPYEQYF,TGTGCCAGCAGCTTAGCCGGGACAGGGCCCTACGAGCAGTACTTC
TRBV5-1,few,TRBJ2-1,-,CASSSQGDNEQFF,TGCGCCAGCAGTTCACAGGGAGACAATGAGCAGTTCTTC
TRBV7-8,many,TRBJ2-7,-,CASSYPGYPPREQYF,TGTGCCAGCAGCTACCCAGGGTACCCCCCCAGGGAGCAGTACTTC
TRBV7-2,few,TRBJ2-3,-,CASSPGPPTDTQYF,TGTGCCAGCAGCCCGGGACCGCCCACAGATACGCAGTATTTT
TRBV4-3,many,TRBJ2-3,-,CASSQAGVGDTQYF,TGCGCCAGCAGCCAAGCAGGGGTTGGGGATACGCAGTATTTT
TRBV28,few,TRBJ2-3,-,CASSSISDTQYF,TGTGCCAGCAGTTCGATTTCAGATACGCAGTATTTT
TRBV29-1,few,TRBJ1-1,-,CSVGRDGGEAFF,TGCAGCGTTGGAAGGGATGGAGGAGAAGCTTTCTTT
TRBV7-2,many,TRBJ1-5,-,CASSHGRGYQPQHF,TGTGCCAGCAGCCATGGGCGGGGTTATCAGCCCCAGCATTTT
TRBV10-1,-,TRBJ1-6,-,CASSEGPGDNSPLHF,TGCGCCAGCAGTGAAGGACCAGGGGATAATTCACCCCTCCACTTT